A selection of T cell receptor beta chains follows, all from one sample in a study of beta chain features in type 1 diabetes. Only in-frame clones appear in the TCRdb table, and some are missing; sequencing was by immunoSEQ multiplex PCR. The top ten hold approximately 1% of the sample, which has about 340,000 clones, 9.3% seen once. The sequenced material came from central memory CD4+ T cells from blood. These receptors were collected from a man younger than 45 with type 1 diabetes. CDR3s include the opening cysteine and the closing phenylalanine or tryptophan. A D gene is named only where the DNA matches it firmly. The size entry is marked missing in some rows and otherwise reads once, few, many or a size class.

abundance: many
d_gene: TRBD1
v_gene: TRBV7-2
j_gene: TRBJ1-1
CDR3aa: CASSFQGDTEAFF
CDR3nt: TGTGCCAGCAGCTTTCAGGGGGACACTGAAGCTTTCTTT

abundance: -
d_gene: -
v_gene: TRBV29-1
j_gene: TRBJ2-1
CDR3aa: CSYRVGEQFF
CDR3nt: TGCAGTTACAGGGTCGGTGAGCAGTTCTTC

abundance: once
d_gene: TRBD2
v_gene: TRBV4-3
j_gene: TRBJ2-3
CDR3aa: CASSQDPATSGGGADTQYF
CDR3nt: TGCGCCAGCAGCCAAGATCCGGCCACTAGCGGGGGGGGTGCAGATACGCAGTATTTT

abundance: few
d_gene: -
v_gene: TRBV7-2
j_gene: TRBJ1-3
CDR3aa: CASSLGGDLYF
CDR3nt: TGTGCCAGCAGCTTGGGGGGTGACTTATATTTT

abundance: -
d_gene: -
v_gene: TRBV6-5
j_gene: TRBJ2-7
CDR3aa: CASSYSQGNYEQYF
CDR3nt: TGTGCCAGCAGTTACTCCCAGGGGAACTACGAGCAGTACTTC

abundance: many
d_gene: -
v_gene: TRBV7-9
j_gene: TRBJ1-4
CDR3aa: CASSRWSEEKLFF
CDR3nt: TGTGCCAGCAGCCGCTGGTCGGAGGAAAAACTGTTTTTT

abundance: -
d_gene: -
v_gene: TRBV6-6
j_gene: TRBJ2-5
CDR3aa: CASSFADQETQYF
CDR3nt: TGTGCCAGCAGTTTTGCAGATCAAGAGACCCAGTACTTC

abundance: few
d_gene: -
v_gene: TRBV11-2
j_gene: TRBJ1-2
CDR3aa: CASSLGLYVNYGYTF
CDR3nt: TGTGCCAGCAGCTTAGGACTATATGTGAACTATGGCTACACCTTC

abundance: -
d_gene: -
v_gene: TRBV5-1
j_gene: TRBJ2-1
CDR3aa: CASSLGTPILEQFF
CDR3nt: TGCGCCAGCAGCTTGGGGACTCCCATACTTGAGCAGTTCTTC

abundance: -
d_gene: -
v_gene: TRBV7-6
j_gene: TRBJ2-5
CDR3aa: CASSFGGSETQYF
CDR3nt: TGTGCCAGCAGCTTTGGAGGGTCAGAGACCCAGTACTTC

abundance: -
d_gene: -
v_gene: TRBV2
j_gene: TRBJ1-2
CDR3aa: CASTQTGGWNYGYTF
CDR3nt: TGTGCCAGCACCCAAACGGGGGGTTGGAACTATGGCTACACCTTC

abundance: few
d_gene: -
v_gene: TRBV2
j_gene: TRBJ2-6
CDR3aa: CASSVSSAGGASGANVLTF
CDR3nt: TGTGCCAGCAGTGTATCATCGGCGGGCGGGGCGAGCGGGGCCAACGTCCTGACTTTC

abundance: -
d_gene: -
v_gene: TRBV18
j_gene: TRBJ2-3
CDR3aa: CASSGLGTDTQYF
CDR3nt: TGTGCCAGCTCTGGGTTGGGCACAGATACGCAGTATTTT

abundance: -
d_gene: -
v_gene: TRBV5-5
j_gene: TRBJ2-7
CDR3aa: CASSLAGYVSYEQYF
CDR3nt: TGTGCCAGCAGCTTAGCAGGGTACGTTTCCTACGAGCAGTACTTC

abundance: few
d_gene: -
v_gene: TRBV28
j_gene: TRBJ1-1
CDR3aa: CASSQTWEKRF
CDR3nt: TGTGCCAGCAGTCAGACCTGGGAGAAACGGTTT

abundance: -
d_gene: -
v_gene: TRBV6-5
j_gene: TRBJ2-2
CDR3aa: CASSYAGVSGTGELFF
CDR3nt: TGTGCCAGCAGTTACGCAGGGGTATCGGGCACCGGGGAGCTGTTTTTT

abundance: -
d_gene: TRBD2
v_gene: TRBV7-2
j_gene: TRBJ2-1
CDR3aa: CASSPLLGGGSYNEQFF
CDR3nt: TGTGCCAGCAGCCCGCTGCTGGGGGGGGGCTCCTACAATGAGCAGTTCTTC

abundance: -
d_gene: TRBD2
v_gene: TRBV7-9
j_gene: TRBJ2-1
CDR3aa: CASELRDYHNEQFF
CDR3nt: TGTGCCAGCGAACTCCGGGACTACCACAATGAGCAGTTCTTC

abundance: -
d_gene: -
v_gene: TRBV11-2
j_gene: TRBJ1-3
CDR3aa: CASSLGGNTIYF
CDR3nt: TGTGCCAGCAGCTTAGGTGGGAACACCATATATTTT

abundance: few
d_gene: -
v_gene: TRBV19
j_gene: TRBJ2-3
CDR3aa: CASSITDTQYF
CDR3nt: TGTGCCAGTAGTATAACGGATACGCAGTATTTT

abundance: -
d_gene: -
v_gene: TRBV15
j_gene: TRBJ2-5
CDR3aa: CATSGKEWGRGETQYF
CDR3nt: TGTGCCACCAGCGGTAAAGAATGGGGTCGGGGGGAGACCCAGTACTTC

abundance: -
d_gene: -
v_gene: TRBV1
j_gene: TRBJ1-1
CDR3aa: CTSSQYAFF
CDR3nt: TGCACCAGCAGCCAATATGCTTTCTTT

abundance: few
d_gene: TRBD1
v_gene: TRBV9
j_gene: TRBJ2-7
CDR3aa: CASSVAMGQDRGYEQYF
CDR3nt: TGTGCCAGCAGCGTAGCTATGGGTCAGGACAGGGGATACGAGCAGTACTTC

abundance: -
d_gene: -
v_gene: TRBV2
j_gene: TRBJ1-2
CDR3aa: CASSEGGRLYGYTF
CDR3nt: TGTGCCAGCAGTGAAGGGGGCAGGCTGTATGGCTACACCTTC

abundance: -
d_gene: -
v_gene: TRBV5-5
j_gene: TRBJ1-4
CDR3aa: CASSGIRLIEEKLFF
CDR3nt: TGTGCCAGCAGCGGGATACGGCTGATAGAAGAAAAACTGTTTTTT

abundance: -
d_gene: -
v_gene: TRBV28
j_gene: TRBJ1-4
CDR3aa: CASSSLIPGTEKNEKLFF
CDR3nt: TGTGCCAGCAGTTCACTGATTCCCGGGACGGAGAAGAATGAAAAACTGTTTTTT

abundance: few
d_gene: TRBD1
v_gene: TRBV7-9
j_gene: TRBJ1-1
CDR3aa: CASSPGGLGTEAFF
CDR3nt: TGTGCCAGCAGCCCAGGGGGGTTGGGGACTGAAGCTTTCTTT

abundance: few
d_gene: -
v_gene: TRBV30
j_gene: TRBJ2-5
CDR3aa: CASYLTPGARYF
CDR3nt: TGTGCCTCCTACCTCACTCCGGGGGCTCGGTACTTC

abundance: few
d_gene: TRBD1
v_gene: TRBV7-2
j_gene: TRBJ1-1
CDR3aa: CASSPGTGGWTEAFF
CDR3nt: TGTGCCAGCAGCCCGGGGACAGGGGGCTGGACTGAAGCTTTCTTT

abundance: few
d_gene: -
v_gene: TRBV6-5
j_gene: TRBJ1-3
CDR3aa: CASSDRSGNTIYF
CDR3nt: TGTGCCAGCAGTGACAGGAGCGGAAACACCATATATTTT

abundance: few
d_gene: -
v_gene: TRBV5-6
j_gene: TRBJ1-2
CDR3aa: CASSSDSNSFGYTF
CDR3nt: TGTGCCAGCAGCTCGGACAGTAACTCTTTCGGCTACACCTTC

abundance: -
d_gene: -
v_gene: TRBV9
j_gene: TRBJ1-1
CDR3aa: CASSVAIGRDTEAFF
CDR3nt: TGTGCCAGCAGCGTAGCGATAGGGAGAGACACTGAAGCTTTCTTT

abundance: few
d_gene: -
v_gene: TRBV30
j_gene: TRBJ1-1
CDR3aa: CAWSNGGAAEAFF
CDR3nt: TGTGCCTGGAGTAATGGGGGTGCCGCTGAAGCTTTCTTT

abundance: -
d_gene: -
v_gene: TRBV11-2
j_gene: TRBJ2-4
CDR3aa: CASSLTAGGSAGNF
CDR3nt: TGTGCCAGCAGCTTAACGGCAGGGGGGTCGGCCGGGAACTTC